The TCR beta chain described here comes from a study of blood T cell repertoires in COVID-19. The overall study: Some COVID-19 samples were acute and others convalescent; all came from the United States, Italy and Spain.

Original processing methods: By means of reference gene primer amplification, nucleated cell counts were estimated. Only in-frame clones appear in the TCRdb table, and some are missing; sequencing was by immunoSEQ multiplex PCR. That table is the source of V, J and clone size, and D and trimming were worked out from the DNA. The repertoire holds around 100,000 clones, with 88% as singletons. V lost 0 bases to trimming and J lost 6 bases; unmatched junction nucleotides: 8. The CDR3 covers 16 residues. Germline loops: CDR1 SGHNT, CDR2 YYREEE (reference sequence). The gene calls are TRBV5-4 and TRBJ2-3, with 9 positions matching TRBD2. This clonotype was sampled from a human donor in a cohort sampled during active COVID-19. Sequences were obtained from peripheral blood. The CDR3 nucleotides read TGTGCCAGCAGCTTGGGGCGGGAGGGGCCGCAGGATACGCAGTATTTT. Protein: CASSLGREGPQDTQYF.